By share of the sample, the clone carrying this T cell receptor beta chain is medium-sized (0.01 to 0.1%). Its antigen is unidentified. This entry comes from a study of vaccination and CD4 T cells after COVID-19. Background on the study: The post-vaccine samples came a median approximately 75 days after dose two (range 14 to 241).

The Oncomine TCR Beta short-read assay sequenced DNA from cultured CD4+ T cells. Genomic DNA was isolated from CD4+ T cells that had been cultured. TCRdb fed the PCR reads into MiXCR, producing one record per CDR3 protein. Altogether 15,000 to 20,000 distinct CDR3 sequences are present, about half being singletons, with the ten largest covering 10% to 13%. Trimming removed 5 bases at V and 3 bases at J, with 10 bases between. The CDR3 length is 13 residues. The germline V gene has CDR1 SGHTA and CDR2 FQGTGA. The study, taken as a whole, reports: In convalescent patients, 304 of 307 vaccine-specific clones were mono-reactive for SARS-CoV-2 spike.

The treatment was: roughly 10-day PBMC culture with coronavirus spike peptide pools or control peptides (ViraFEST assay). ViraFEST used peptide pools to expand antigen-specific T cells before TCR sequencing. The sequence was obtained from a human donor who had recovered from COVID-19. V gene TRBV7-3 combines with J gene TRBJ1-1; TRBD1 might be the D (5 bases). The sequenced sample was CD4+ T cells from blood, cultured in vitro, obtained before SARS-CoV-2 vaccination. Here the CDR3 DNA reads TGTGCCAGCAGCGTCCGGGGGGACACTGAAGCTTTCTTT. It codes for CASSVRGDTEAFF.